Listed below are T cell receptor beta chains from one sample, sequenced in a study of T cell repertoires in cytomegalovirus infection. TCRdb ran MiXCR on the reads and lists one entry per CDR3 protein. The table lists 650,000 to 850,000 distinct CDR3 sequences, 25% to 35% of them singletons. These receptors are not linked to any known antigen. Material: cultured CD8+ T cells from PBMCs, obtained from culture after CMV antigen stimulation. Receptor source: a human donor in good health (CMV status not recorded). Some clones in this sample may be carry-over from other donors' samples. The CDR3 runs from the conserved cysteine through the conserved F or W. D genes are given only for firm matches. Size tells how often a clone was seen (once, few, many) or the class of an expanded clone, and some rows leave it out.

cdr3_nt: TGCAGCGTTGCGGGACTAGCGGGGGTCGGCACCGGGGAGCTGTTTTTT
cdr3_aa: CSVAGLAGVGTGELFF
clone_size: once
j_call: TRBJ2-2
d_call: TRBD2
v_call: TRBV29-1

cdr3_nt: TGTGCCAGCAGTCCCCTTCCCGGTGCCCCCACCGGGGAGCTGTTTTTT
cdr3_aa: CASSPLPGAPTGELFF
clone_size: many
j_call: TRBJ2-2
d_call: NA
v_call: TRBV12-3/TRBV12-4

cdr3_nt: TGTGCCAGCAGCTTCGGGACAGGGGTTGAGCAGTTCTTC
cdr3_aa: CASSFGTGVEQFF
clone_size: many
j_call: TRBJ2-1
d_call: TRBD1
v_call: TRBV7-2

cdr3_nt: TGTGCCAGCAGTGAGGGGGGGTCGGTAGAGCAGTTCTTC
cdr3_aa: CASSEGGSVEQFF
clone_size: NA
j_call: TRBJ2-1
d_call: TRBD2
v_call: TRBV25-1

cdr3_nt: TGTGCTAGTGGTCCCACCCTAAGGAATGAGCAGTTCTTC
cdr3_aa: CASGPTLRNEQFF
clone_size: NA
j_call: TRBJ2-1
d_call: NA
v_call: TRBV12-5

cdr3_nt: TGTGCCAGCAGCTCCTCGGGGTTCACAGATACGCAGTATTTT
cdr3_aa: CASSSSGFTDTQYF
clone_size: many
j_call: TRBJ2-3
d_call: NA
v_call: TRBV12-3/TRBV12-4

cdr3_nt: TGTGCCAGCAGCTGGAGACTAGCGAGGGAGCAGTACTTC
cdr3_aa: CASSWRLAREQYF
clone_size: many
j_call: TRBJ2-7
d_call: TRBD2
v_call: TRBV11-1

cdr3_nt: TGCAGTGCTTGGGGGGACAGGGGGCTAGACTATGGCTACACCTTC
cdr3_aa: CSAWGDRGLDYGYTF
clone_size: NA
j_call: TRBJ1-2
d_call: TRBD1
v_call: TRBV20-1

cdr3_nt: TGCAGTGCTTTTACTAGGGGGGTACCTAATGAAAAACTGTTTTTT
cdr3_aa: CSAFTRGVPNEKLFF
clone_size: NA
j_call: TRBJ1-4
d_call: NA
v_call: TRBV20-1

cdr3_nt: TGTGCCAGCAGTGAAGGGATGTTCAGGGGCCAGTACTTC
cdr3_aa: CASSEGMFRGQYF
clone_size: NA
j_call: TRBJ2-7
d_call: NA
v_call: TRBV6-1

cdr3_nt: TGTGCCAGCAGCCAAGAGCCCAGGCCCACCGGGGAGCTGTTTTTT
cdr3_aa: CASSQEPRPTGELFF
clone_size: NA
j_call: TRBJ2-2
d_call: NA
v_call: TRBV14

cdr3_nt: TGTGCCAGTAGTATAGATCGATCGGGAATGAACACTGAAGCTTTCTTT
cdr3_aa: CASSIDRSGMNTEAFF
clone_size: NA
j_call: TRBJ1-1
d_call: NA
v_call: TRBV19

cdr3_nt: TGTGCCAGCAGTTCGGGACAGGGAGAAGCAGATACGCAGTATTTT
cdr3_aa: CASSSGQGEADTQYF
clone_size: many
j_call: TRBJ2-3
d_call: TRBD1
v_call: TRBV12-3/TRBV12-4

cdr3_nt: TGTGCCATTAGAGCGGCAGGGGAGGAGACCCAGTACTTC
cdr3_aa: CAIRAAGEETQYF
clone_size: NA
j_call: TRBJ2-5
d_call: NA
v_call: TRBV10-3

cdr3_nt: TGTGCCAGCAGCTTAAAGGGGGTAGCGGGGGATGAGCAGTTCTTC
cdr3_aa: CASSLKGVAGDEQFF
clone_size: few
j_call: TRBJ2-1
d_call: TRBD2
v_call: TRBV7-3

cdr3_nt: TGTGCCAGCAGCTTAGAGGCCAGCGGGGAACTTTCCTACAATGAGCAGTTCTTC
cdr3_aa: CASSLEASGELSYNEQFF
clone_size: NA
j_call: TRBJ2-1
d_call: TRBD2
v_call: TRBV11-1

cdr3_nt: TGTGCCAGCACCTTAGGCGATGGCTACACCTTC
cdr3_aa: CASTLGDGYTF
clone_size: NA
j_call: TRBJ1-2
d_call: NA
v_call: TRBV7-9

cdr3_nt: TGCAGCGTTGGAACCGGGGAGCTGTTTTTT
cdr3_aa: CSVGTGELFF
clone_size: NA
j_call: TRBJ2-2
d_call: NA
v_call: TRBV29-1

cdr3_nt: TGTGCCAGCAGTTTTGTCAGTGAGCACAAGATGAACACTGAAGCTTTCTTT
cdr3_aa: CASSFVSEHKMNTEAFF
clone_size: few
j_call: TRBJ1-1
d_call: NA
v_call: TRBV12-3/TRBV12-4

cdr3_nt: TGTGCCAGTAAGGTCAGGGGGAATCAGCCCCAGCATTTT
cdr3_aa: CASKVRGNQPQHF
clone_size: NA
j_call: TRBJ1-5
d_call: TRBD1
v_call: TRBV19